This TCR beta chain appears in the sequencing data of a study of tissue T cells after allogeneic stem cell transplantation. Only in-frame clones appear in the TCRdb table, and some are missing; sequencing was by immunoSEQ multiplex PCR. Of 950 to 1,200 clones in the sample, 39% were seen once. Study-wide points: Anatomically similar tissues had similar TCR repertoires within each patient.

Points on this clone: Its antigen is currently unknown.

V was shortened by 0 bases and J by 8 bases, with 5 bases between the two germline ends. The CDR3 spans 11 residues. Per the germline V gene, CDR1 is MNHEY and CDR2 is SVGEGT. V is TRBV6-2 or TRBV6-3 and J is TRBJ2-7; no firm D call. This TCR was sampled from a female patient aged 40-70 years with steroid-refractory graft-versus-host disease after an allogeneic stem cell transplant. Some T cells may be transferred from the graft donor. This material consisted of stomach tissue, taken at autopsy. The CDR3 sequence: CASSYSGQQYF. CDR3 in DNA: TGTGCCAGCAGTTACTCTGGCCAGCAGTACTTC.